This T cell receptor beta chain was identified during a study of blood T cell repertoires in COVID-19. About the research overall: Samples of COVID-19 (acute and convalescent) were obtained from the United States, Italy and Spain.

The CDR3 is made up of 13 amino acids. V was pared by 5 bases and J by 0 bases, with 8 bases between. Germline V lookup: CDR1 SGHTA, CDR2 FQGTGA. This clone has a single count. Authors' methods: Amplified reference gene primers provided the basis for estimating nucleated cell counts. Assay: immunoSEQ multiplex PCR; the TCRdb copy retains only in-frame clones and omits some. From that table come the V and J calls and clone size; the DNA was used to work out D and trimming. The sample carries about 15,000 clones, about 89% recorded once. This chain connects TRBV7-3 to TRBJ2-7, with D perhaps TRBD1 (5 bases). The source of this sequence is a woman over 75 with COVID-19, enrolled during active disease. Sequencing was done on a sample of peripheral blood. CDR3 DNA: TGTGCCAGCAGCCCGGACAACTCCTACGAGCAGTACTTC. It translates to CASSPDNSYEQYF.